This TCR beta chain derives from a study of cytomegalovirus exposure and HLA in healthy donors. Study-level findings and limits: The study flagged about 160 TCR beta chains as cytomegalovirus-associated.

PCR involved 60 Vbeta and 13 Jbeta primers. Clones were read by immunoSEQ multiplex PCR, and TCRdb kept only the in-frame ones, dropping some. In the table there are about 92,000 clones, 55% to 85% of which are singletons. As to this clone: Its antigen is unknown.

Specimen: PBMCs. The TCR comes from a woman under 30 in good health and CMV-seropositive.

The CDR3 DNA follows: TGTGCCAGCAACTCCCAGGCGACAGCCCGTGGAAACACCATATATTTT. This encodes CASNSQATARGNTIYF. V usage is TRBV11-2 and J usage is TRBJ1-3; TRBD1 might be the D (5 bases). The CDR3 has 16 amino acids. From germline, CDR1 is SGHAT and CDR2 FQNNGV. V dropped 7 bases and J dropped 3 bases, with 19 bases sitting between them. The full variable domain, its missing parts supplied by reference TRBV11-2 and TRBJ1-3, is EAGVAQSPRYKIIEKRQSVAFWCNPISGHATLYWYQQILGQGPKLLIQFQNNGVVDDSQLPKDRFSAERLKGVDSTLKIQPAKLEDSAVYLCASNSQATARGNTIYFGEGSWLTVV.